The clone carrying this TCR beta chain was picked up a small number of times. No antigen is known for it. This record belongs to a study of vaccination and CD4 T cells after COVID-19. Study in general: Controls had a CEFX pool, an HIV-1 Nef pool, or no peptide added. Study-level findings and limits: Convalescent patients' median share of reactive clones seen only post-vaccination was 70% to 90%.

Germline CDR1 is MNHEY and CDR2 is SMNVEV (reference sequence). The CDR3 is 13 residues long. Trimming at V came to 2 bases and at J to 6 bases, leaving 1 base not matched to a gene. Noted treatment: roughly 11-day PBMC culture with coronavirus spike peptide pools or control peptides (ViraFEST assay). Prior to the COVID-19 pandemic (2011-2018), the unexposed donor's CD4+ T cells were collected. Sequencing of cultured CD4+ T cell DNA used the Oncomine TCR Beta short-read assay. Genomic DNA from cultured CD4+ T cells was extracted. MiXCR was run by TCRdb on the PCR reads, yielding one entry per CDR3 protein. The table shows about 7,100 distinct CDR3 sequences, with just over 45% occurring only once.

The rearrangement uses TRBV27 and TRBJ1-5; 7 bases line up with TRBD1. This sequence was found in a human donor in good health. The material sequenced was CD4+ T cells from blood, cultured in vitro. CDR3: CASSLQGGQPQHF. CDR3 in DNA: TGTGCCAGCAGTTTACAGGGGGGTCAGCCCCAGCATTTT.